This T cell receptor beta chain was obtained from a study of human T cells and chemical hapten exposure (dated by TCRdb to about 2021). Regarding the research as a whole: For sensitization, 2% DPC in acetone was applied to a roughly 2 cm by roughly 2 cm area of upper inner arm skin. From each blood RNA sample, both TCR alpha and TCR beta chains were sequenced. Patch testing was done on the upper back using Finn chambers containing 0.01% DPC, and results were scored after 6 days according to International Contact Dermatitis Research Group standards. Blood samples were taken from patients before sensitization (week 0) and at 2, 6 and about 24 weeks after DPC sensitization. Most of the patients in the cohort were female, and the cohort covered alopecia areata with under or over 50% scalp involvement, alopecia totalis and alopecia universalis. The libraries were sequenced as a pool, and the TCR yield per sample differed mostly because of small variations in library volumes within the pool. Peripheral blood TCR repertoire changes were tracked in vivo in alopecia patients during primary and secondary sensitization to the hapten diphenylcyclopropenone (DPC). Weekly therapeutic DPC doses were additionally applied to the scalp of patients throughout the approximately 23-week study period. Blood for TCR sequencing was provided by twenty-nine alopecia patients at one to four time points (pre-sensitization, 2, 6 and 24 weeks). The paper as a whole reports these results and caveats: Because every patient had alopecia, a presumed autoimmune disease, the patients' immune response might differ from that of healthy individuals. After repeated subsampling, changes were observed in the strength of the expansion versus patch-test correlation and in the threshold at which the correlation became significant. Compared with pre-sensitization or healthy control sets, expanded TCRs formed significantly more large CDR3 similarity clusters, which is consistent with antigen-driven responses. No change with DPC sensitization was found in the number of TCRs above 1 in 1000 frequency, and no evidence of global repertoire structure alterations was found. A positive correlation was found between the number of PT1 expanded TCRs and patch test score, with significance reached at thresholds 8, 16 and 32 but not 4.

Ends trimmed: V by 5 bases, J by 3 bases; bases unmatched to a gene: 3. Its CDR3 holds 14 amino acids, cysteine through phenylalanine. The CDR3 DNA has 42 bases and is translated from base 1. Based on the germline V gene, the CDR1 and CDR2 sequences are MDHEN and SYDVKM. What the time point label conveys for this sample: patch test 3, about 24 weeks after DPC sensitization. In light of the paper, this sample's treatment or condition label describes: therapeutic diphenylcyclopropenone sensitization with weekly scalp DPC. Total RNA was extracted from unfractionated whole blood collected in Tempus Blood RNA tubes. At every patch-test visit, the blood draw took place before the patch test was put on. Patients were eligible if aged 18 to 70, diagnosed with alopecia and judged suitable for DPC therapy, and pregnant patients were excluded. Libraries came from RACE. Instrument on record: NextSeq 500. During library preparation, unique molecular identifiers were attached to individual cDNA molecules so that TCRs could be counted in a quantitative, reproducible way. In the original analysis: The median number of TCRs per sample was roughly 98,000, ranging from about 23,224 to 750,000. The Decombinator software suite was used to annotate V, J and CDR3 in the TCR reads. For the PS versus PT1 abundance plots, all samples were subsampled to the same number of TCRs (28,000). TCRs were defined as expanded if absent before sensitization and observed at least eight times at the 2-week time point. TCRdb passed the public sequencing reads through fastp at Q25 and MiXCR, retaining productive beta sequences. Rows are combined by CDR3 protein, so each entry shows the most common genes and DNA. TCRdb, not the original authors, processed these V and J calls. Recorded for this sample are some 39,000 distinct CDR3 sequences; more than 8% of them occurred a single time. The ten largest clones take up approximately 25% of the sample.

This clonotype was seen repeatedly, ten times or more. The antigen it binds to is not known. No much larger clone is present one base from it, and per-base qualities are unavailable. The source was whole blood, collected in connection with sensitization to the hapten diphenylcyclopropenone (DPC). This TCR was recovered from a man aged 50-60 years with alopecia areata. Some clones in this sample may be carry-over from other donors' samples. The rearrangement combines TRBV28 with TRBJ2-7; TRBD2 lines up with 11 middle nucleotides. The bases are TGTGCCAGCAGTCCTGGGACTAGCGGCTACGAGCAGTACTTC. Its translation reads: CASSPGTSGYEQYF.